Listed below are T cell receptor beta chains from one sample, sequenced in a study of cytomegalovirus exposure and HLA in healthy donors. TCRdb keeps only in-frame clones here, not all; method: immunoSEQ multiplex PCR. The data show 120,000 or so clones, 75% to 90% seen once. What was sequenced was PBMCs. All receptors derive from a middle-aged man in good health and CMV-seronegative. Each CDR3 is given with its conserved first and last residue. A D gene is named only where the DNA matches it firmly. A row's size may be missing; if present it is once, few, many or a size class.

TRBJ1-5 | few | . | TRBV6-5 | CASSYSQGIQPQHF | TGTGCCAGCAGTTACTCCCAGGGAATTCAGCCCCAGCATTTT
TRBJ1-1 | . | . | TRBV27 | CASRLRENTEAFF | TGTGCCAGCAGACTCCGGGAGAACACTGAAGCTTTCTTT
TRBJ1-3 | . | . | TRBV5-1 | CASSLFSGGNTIYF | TGCGCCAGCAGCTTGTTTTCAGGGGGAAACACCATATATTTT
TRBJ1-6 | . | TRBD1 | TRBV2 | CASSESTGGNSPLHF | TGTGCCAGCAGTGAGTCGACAGGGGGTAATTCACCCCTCCACTTT
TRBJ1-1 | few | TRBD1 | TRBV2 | CASGGQMNTEAFF | TGTGCCAGTGGGGGACAGATGAACACTGAAGCTTTCTTT
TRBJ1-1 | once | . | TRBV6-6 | CASGARITEAFF | TGTGCCAGCGGGGCAAGGATCACTGAAGCTTTCTTT
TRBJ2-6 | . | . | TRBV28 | CASSSTGHGANVLTF | TGTGCCAGCAGTTCAACAGGGCACGGGGCCAACGTCCTGACTTTC
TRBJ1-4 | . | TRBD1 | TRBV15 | CATRRKWMDPTGDLGKLFF | TGTGCCACCAGGAGAAAATGGATGGATCCTACAGGGGATCTCGGAAAACTGTTTTTT
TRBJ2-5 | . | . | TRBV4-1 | CASSQDQGRGTQYF | TGCGCCAGCAGCCAAGATCAGGGGCGCGGGACCCAGTACTTC
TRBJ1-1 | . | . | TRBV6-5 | CASSYSGRGAEAFF | TGTGCCAGCAGTTATAGTGGGCGGGGGGCTGAAGCTTTCTTT
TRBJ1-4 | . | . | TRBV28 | CASNLPGPEGEKLFF | TGTGCCAGCAATCTCCCGGGACCGGAGGGGGAAAAACTGTTTTTT
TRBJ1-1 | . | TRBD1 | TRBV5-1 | CASSLGGTGGGNTEAFF | TGCGCCAGCAGCTTGGGGGGGACAGGGGGCGGGAACACTGAAGCTTTCTTT
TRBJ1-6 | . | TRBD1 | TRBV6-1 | CASSPQTGVNSPLHF | TGTGCCAGCAGTCCACAAACAGGGGTTAATTCACCCCTCCACTTT
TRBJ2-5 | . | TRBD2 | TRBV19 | CASRRTSGAQETQYF | TGTGCCAGTAGGCGGACTAGCGGGGCCCAAGAGACCCAGTACTTC